This paragraph covers one TCR beta chain sequence. Only a few counts were recorded for this clonotype. Its specific antigen is unknown. It has no much larger one-base neighbor in the sample; base qualities were not kept. TCR beta CDR3 regions were amplified from RNA transcripts for repertoire sequencing. The first round was an RT-PCR using HTBI primers with the Qiagen OneStep RT-PCR kit, and this first round was followed by a second-round multiplex PCR, then size selection and purification. Sequencing of the libraries was carried out on an Illumina HiSeq2000 in paired-end mode with 100 bp reads. The original pipeline was this. SOAPnuke was used to process the reads, removing any read that contained adapters or uncalled bases, had a mean Phred below 15, or lacked an exact match to the constant primer or identifier. COPE v1.2.5 was used to merge high-quality paired reads. Unique nucleotide sequences were defined as clonotypes and aligned to IMGT TRB V, D and J references using MiTCR v1.1. Only V-J combinations with frequency above 0.0001 were analysed, covering around 99% of repertoires. For each V-J combination, a TCR clonal expansion and chaos score was defined as the ratio of F50 clonal expansion to chaos observed in the TCRdist matrix. Welch's t-statistics and random forest were used to reduce the features to about 14 V-J combinations, which were then used as input to a naive Bayes classifier. Thyroid-blood repertoire similarity was quantified with the Morisita-Horn index. TCRdb handled the public reads itself, with Q25 trimming in fastp and clone calling in MiXCR, and kept productive beta chains. Rows are combined by CDR3 protein, so each entry shows the most common genes and DNA. These V and J calls rely on TCRdb rather than the paper's analysis. The sample table holds around 1,200,000 distinct CDR3 sequences, of which less than 45% were seen once. The ten largest clones represent 11% of the sample.

Hyperthyroidism patients were newly diagnosed, were aged 18 to 65 years, and had a disease duration under 2 months. Patients with other autoimmune diseases, uncontrolled infections, pregnancy or lactation were excluded from the study. Diagnosis was based on clinical symptoms, serum thyroxine, TRAb, thyroid ultrasound and orbital computed tomography. Trizol reagent was used to extract the total RNA, and its quality was then checked on an Agilent 2100 Bioanalyzer. The CDR3 has 18 amino acids, counting the end cysteine and phenylalanine. Of the read, only the CDR3 DNA is kept; its 54 bases are in frame from base 1. Unmatched junction bases come to 7, with V trimmed by 3 bases and J by 2 bases. CDR1 and CDR2 are read off the germline V gene as SGHTA and FQGNSA. The data stem from a study of Graves' ophthalmopathy and Graves' hyperthyroidism (dated by TCRdb to the late 2010s). About the study as a whole: Hyperthyroidism was defined as stable when no progression to ophthalmopathy occurred within 18 months of follow-up. After sampling, hyperthyroidism patients received methimazole starting at 30 mg daily, and ophthalmopathy patients received high-dose intravenous methylprednisolone. In more than five hyperthyroidism patients, the T-cell repertoires found in thyroid tissue were compared with those found in blood. In total, 135 blood samples were TCR-sequenced: 40 to 45 ophthalmopathy, about 75 hyperthyroidism and roughly 17 hyperthyroidism-to-ophthalmopathy patients. The study used TCR beta repertoire signatures to distinguish Graves' ophthalmopathy from Graves' hyperthyroidism and to predict progression to ophthalmopathy. The independent validation cohort included approximately 19 hyperthyroidism patients plus 17 patients who later progressed from hyperthyroidism to ophthalmopathy. A discovery set of 95 to 100 patients (43 ophthalmopathy, about 55 stable hyperthyroidism) was enrolled to explore V-J signatures distinguishing ophthalmopathy from hyperthyroidism.

General findings and caveats noted by the study authors: In cross-validation, the 13-signature model distinguished ophthalmopathy from stable hyperthyroidism with 85% to 90% sensitivity and approximately 81% specificity, and in the test set the corresponding values were around 80% and 75%. No statistical method was used to set the sample size in advance, and the investigators knew which group each participant was assigned to. Most expanded thyroid clonotypes with frequency above 0.001 were also detected in blood, suggesting blood repertoires may reflect the thyroid immune response. In validation, the model predicted ophthalmopathy progression with about 70% sensitivity and around 72% specificity; approximately 12 predicted patients were CT-confirmed with GO in a median of approximately six months.

Recombination joined TRBV7-2 with TRBJ2-5, with 15 junctional bases fitting TRBD2. The TCR sequence derives from an adult man with Graves' hyperthyroidism. The sequenced material came from peripheral blood or thyroid tissue (not recorded which). The CDR3 protein sequence reads: CASSLHPGLAGGQETQYF. In nucleotides, the sequence is TGTGCCAGCAGCTTGCATCCGGGACTAGCGGGGGGTCAAGAGACCCAGTACTTC.